Described below is a single TCR beta chain sequence and its context. Sequencing used immunoSEQ multiplex PCR; TCRdb keeps in-frame clones, though not all of them. The sample consists of a few hundred thousand clones, about 89% of them appearing once. The data belong to a study of blood T cell repertoires in COVID-19. The wider study: Sample material is recorded as cDNA or gDNA derived from T cells, B-cell-depleted T cells, or PBMCs.

This CDR3 region has 14 residues. The germline V gene encodes CDR1 SGHRS and CDR2 YFSETQ. V lost 0 bases to trimming and J lost 4 bases; unmatched junction nucleotides: 1. This receptor was identified in a woman aged 25 to 45 with COVID-19, enrolled during active disease. The sequencing sample was made of peripheral blood. V is TRBV5-1 and J is TRBJ2-5; 9 bases are shared with TRBD2. The CDR3 spells CASSLVAGVETQYF. The DNA for the CDR3 is TGCGCCAGCAGCTTGGTAGCGGGAGTAGAGACCCAGTACTTC.